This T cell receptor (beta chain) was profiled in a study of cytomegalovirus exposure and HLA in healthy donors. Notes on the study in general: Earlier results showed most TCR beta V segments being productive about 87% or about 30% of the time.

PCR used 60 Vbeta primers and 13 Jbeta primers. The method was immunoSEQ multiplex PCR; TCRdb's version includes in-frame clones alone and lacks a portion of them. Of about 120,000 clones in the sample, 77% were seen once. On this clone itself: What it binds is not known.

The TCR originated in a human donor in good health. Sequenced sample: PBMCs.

CDR3 residues: CASSSRRDINYGYTF. The CDR3 nucleotides are TGTGCCAGCAGTTCCCGAAGGGACATAAACTATGGCTACACCTTC. The chain combines TRBV28 with TRBJ1-2; perhaps TRBD1 as D (6 bases). The V and J ends lost 4 bases and 2 bases respectively, with 14 bases between them. The CDR3 sequence is 15 residues long. Germline V gives CDR1 MDHEN, CDR2 SYDVKM.